This T cell receptor beta chain was captured by sequencing in a study of HIV-infected patients and healthy controls. From the 5' RACE reads, TCRdb called clonotypes with MiXCR, one entry per CDR3 protein. Seen here are 70,000 or so distinct CDR3 sequences, about a sixth observed once, and the top ten hold approximately 5%. Many counts were recorded for this clonotype. The V gene's germline CDR1 is MDHEN and CDR2 SYDVKM. With 5 bases clipped from V and 3 bases from J, the junction kept 6 bases outside the gene matches. CDR3 size: 15 residues. V gene TRBV28 combines with J gene TRBJ2-3, with 9 bases fitting TRBD2. The TCR sequence derives from a human donor in good health. The sample comprised CD4+ T cells from blood. The DNA of the CDR3 is TGTGCCAGCAGTCGCGGGGGGGCCTGGACAGATACGCAGTATTTT. Protein: CASSRGGAWTDTQYF.